Listed here are 14 T cell receptor beta chains from one sample, sequenced in a study of cytomegalovirus exposure and HLA in healthy donors. Primers included in the PCR were 60 Vbeta and 13 Jbeta primers. The table came from immunoSEQ multiplex PCR; TCRdb's copy has only in-frame clones and leaves some out. The data contain under 150,000 clones, 9% to 10% of them singletons. The sequenced sample consisted of PBMCs. The source is a man aged 25-45 years in good health and CMV-seronegative.

The sample holds a few counts of this clone. The rearrangement uses TRBV14 and TRBJ2-5, with a weak D call TRBD1 (6 bases). V lost 0 bases and J 2 bases, leaving 13 bases between the germline ends. Germline lookup yields CDR1 SGHDN and CDR2 FVKESK. The CDR3 has 16 residues. CDR3: CASSQDWPTGQETQYF. The CDR3, as DNA: TGTGCCAGCAGCCAAGATTGGCCGACAGGACAAGAGACCCAGTACTTC.

This clone was picked up a small number of times. V and J are TRBV7-9 and TRBJ2-7; D not resolved. The CDR3 loop spans 13 amino acids. The germline V and J ends were trimmed by 1 base and 5 bases, with 9 bases remaining between them. The germline V gene has CDR1 SEHNR and CDR2 FQNEAQ (reference sequence). The CDR3 DNA sequence: TGTGCCAGCAGCTTAGGAGGTTTCGACGAGCAGTACTTC. This gives the protein CASSLGGFDEQYF.

CDR3: CASSYSGSGDTQYF. In nucleotides, the CDR3 is TGTGCCAGCAGCTATAGCGGGAGTGGGGATACGCAGTATTTT. The V call is TRBV7-3, the J call TRBJ2-3, with 9 positions matching TRBD2. The length of the CDR3 is 14 residues. The J segment lost 6 bases and the V segment lost 4 bases, leaving 5 bases of the junction unmatched. Germline V gene data show CDR1 as SGHTA and CDR2 as FQGTGA.

There are a few counts of this clone. The chain is built from TRBV10-3 and TRBJ2-3, with D possibly TRBD1 on 5 matching bases. V lost 1 base, J lost 1 base, and 15 bases lay in between. CDR1 is ENHRY and CDR2 is SYGVKD in the germline V gene. The CDR3 length is 17 residues. For the CDR3, the DNA is TGTGCCATCAGTGAGTGGGGCGGCAGCCTAGGCACAGATACGCAGTATTTT. Amino acid sequence: CAISEWGGSLGTDTQYF.

This clone occurred a few times. The rearrangement links TRBV4-1 to TRBJ1-5; 12 positions match TRBD1. The V gene end was trimmed by 3 bases and the J gene end by 4 bases; junction bases not matched to a gene: 4. CDR3 length: 16 amino acids. Germline V gene lookup returns CDR1 MGHRA and CDR2 YSYEKL. CDR3 DNA: TGCGCCAGCAGCCAGGGGGGACAGGGGGCGAATCAGCCCCAGCATTTT. Its protein product is CASSQGGQGANQPQHF.

This clone has just a few counts. The chain couples TRBV19 to TRBJ2-5; weak D call: TRBD1 (6 bases). The CDR3 is made up of 15 amino acids. Germline CDR1 LNHDA, CDR2 SQIVND (reference sequence). V lost 3 bases to trimming and J lost 9 bases, with 20 bases between them. The CDR3 loop is CASSIWGTSPGAQYF. CDR3 nucleotide sequence: TGTGCCAGTAGTATCTGGGGGACGAGTCCAGGGGCCCAGTACTTC.

The CDR3: CASSQGGSGGYEQYF. The CDR3 nucleotides read TGCGCCAGCAGCCAAGGAGGATCCGGCGGTTACGAGCAGTACTTC. The chain carries TRBV4-3 and TRBJ2-7; D is unclear. Germline values: CDR1 LGHNA, CDR2 YSLEER. Trimming removed 1 base from V and 4 bases from J, with 14 bases in between. The CDR3 totals 15 residues.

The chain couples TRBV5-1 to TRBJ1-6; 7 bases align to TRBD1. The CDR3 has 13 amino acids. Germline V lookup: CDR1 SGHRS, CDR2 YFSETQ. V trimming: 4 bases; J trimming: 10 bases; junction bases outside the gene matches: 5. CDR3 coding DNA: TGCGCCAGCAGCCTGGGGGACAGATCACCCCTCCACTTT. It translates to CASSLGDRSPLHF.

This rearrangement joins TRBV25-1 to TRBJ1-1; a weak D match, TRBD1 (6 bases). The germline V gene encodes CDR1 MGHDK and CDR2 SYGVNS. The CDR3 sequence is 13 residues long. The V gene lost 6 bases and the J gene lost 5 bases, with 13 bases spanning the gap. Written as DNA, the CDR3 is TGTGCCAGCAGCAAACAGGGTTGGACTGAAGCTTTCTTT. This translates into CASSKQGWTEAFF.

The chain employs TRBV6-1 and TRBJ1-2, with a possible D match to TRBD1 (6 bases). V dropped 0 bases and J dropped 4 bases, with 9 bases sitting between them. This CDR3 is 14 amino acids long. Germline V CDR1 and CDR2: MNHNS, SASEGT. The CDR3 region is CASSEARTAYGYTF. The CDR3 bases are TGTGCCAGCAGTGAAGCCAGGACAGCCTATGGCTACACCTTC.

This sequence joins TRBV19 and TRBJ2-5; a possible D gene is TRBD1 (5 bases). CDR1 and CDR2 from the germline V gene are LNHDA and SQIVND (reference sequence). The CDR3 is 14 residues long. V lost 5 bases, J lost 2 bases, and 12 bases lay in between. The DNA for the CDR3 is TGTGCCAGTAGTGTTGACAGCAATCAAGAGACCCAGTACTTC. Residues: CASSVDSNQETQYF.

This clone was seen only once. CDR3 in amino acids: CASRRTGYQETQYF. DNA for the CDR3: TGTGCCAGCCGCAGGACAGGGTACCAAGAGACCCAGTACTTC. J is TRBJ2-5 and V is TRBV19; 8 bases are a match to TRBD1. The ends lost 9 bases at V and 0 bases at J; junction bases unmatched: 6. The CDR3 is 14 amino acids. Germline V gives CDR1 LNHDA, CDR2 SQIVND (reference sequence).

This clone appeared a few times. The V call is TRBV5-6, the J call TRBJ2-7; no firm D call. Deletions cut 1 base from V and 5 bases from J, with 13 bases between. Germline lookup yields CDR1 SGHDT and CDR2 YYEEEE. The CDR3 totals 14 residues. The CDR3 spells CASSLFQVSDEQYF. The CDR3 DNA reads TGTGCCAGCAGCTTGTTTCAGGTTTCCGACGAGCAGTACTTC. Full variable domain (outside the CDR3, taken from reference TRBV5-6 and TRBJ2-7): DAGVTQSPTHLIKTRGQQVTLRCSPKSGHDTVSWYQQALGQGPQFIFQYYEEEERQRGNFPDRFSGHQFPNYSSELNVNALLLGDSALYLCASSLFQVSDEQYFGPGTRLTVT.

V usage is TRBV19 and J usage is TRBJ1-2; D gene uncertain. Trimming stripped 1 base from V and 2 bases from J, with 8 bases between. Germline lookup yields CDR1 LNHDA and CDR2 SQIVND (reference sequence). The CDR3 is 14 amino acids. The CDR3 sequence is CASSIGTENYGYTF. Here the CDR3 DNA reads TGTGCCAGTAGTATAGGAACAGAAAACTATGGCTACACCTTC.